The 30 T cell receptor beta chains below were found in one sample sequenced in a study of tumor-infiltrating lymphocytes in primary liver carcinoma. Scientists recovered RNA and DNA together from around 20-30 mg of unsorted bulk tissue. cDNA specific to TCR beta was made from 450 to 650 ng of total RNA, with a constant-region primer employed for priming. Three-round nested multiplex PCR performed with slightly modified ARM-PCR produced the TCR beta libraries. For about 11 cycles apiece, the opening two PCR rounds ran with TRBV1-TRBV30 forward primers and a C-beta reverse primer. MiXCR was run by TCRdb on the multiplex PCR reads, yielding one entry per CDR3 protein. The top ten hold 15% to 20% of the sample, which has some 190,000 distinct CDR3 sequences, 85% seen once. The sequenced material came from tumor tissue from primary liver carcinoma. These receptors were collected from a man in his forties with primary liver carcinoma and hepatitis B virus infection.

About this clonotype: Its ends do not fully match the called genes, so a read error is possible. The rearrangement links TRBV11-2 to TRBJ2-7, with TRBD1 matching over 9 bases. CDR1 and CDR2 (germline): SGHAT, FQNNGV. The CDR3 runs 15 residues. In DNA form, the CDR3 reads TGTGCCAGCAACTTACGATGGACAGGGGAAAGCAAGCAGTACTTC. It codes for CASNLRWTGESKQYF.

Details on this clonotype: The junction differs from germline at one of its ends, possibly a read error. The chain links TRBV4-3 to TRBJ2-1; 10 nucleotides match TRBD2. The CDR3 has 16 residues. Germline CDR1 and CDR2: LGHNA and YSLEER. The CDR3 nucleotides read TGCGCCAGGAGCCGGGGCGCTAGCGGGAGATTGAACGAGCAGTTCTTC. The encoded protein is CARSRGASGRLNEQFF.

Note on this clonotype: This is likely a read error, given that the CDR3 carries no conserved phenylalanine or tryptophan at its end. The CDR3 nucleotides read TGTGCCAGCAGCCCAACGGGACCCCGGCAAGGACGGCCCCAGCATTAT. This codes for CASSPTGPRQGRPQHY. The rearrangement joins TRBV6-6 to TRBJ1-5; D perhaps matches TRBD1 (5 bases). Germline V gene data show CDR1 as MNHNY and CDR2 as SVGAGI (reference sequence). V was clipped by 6 bases and J by 9 bases, with 24 bases between them. This CDR3 has 16 amino acids.

To note about this clonotype: The junction departs from the called germline gene at one end, perhaps through a read error. The gene calls are TRBV11-2 and TRBJ2-5; 11 nucleotides match TRBD2. Germline CDR1 reads SGHAT; CDR2 reads FQNNGV. This CDR3 has 15 amino acids. The CDR3 bases are TGCGCCAGCAGTTTAGGGACTAGCGGACAAGAGACCCAGTACTTC. Protein product: CASSLGTSGQETQYF.

Concerning this clonotype: One end of the junction is discordant with germline, which a read error may explain. J is TRBJ2-1 and V is TRBV4-3; tentatively, D is TRBD1 (5 bases). The CDR3 is made up of 16 amino acids. The germline CDR1 and CDR2 sequences are LGHNA and YSLEER. DNA for the CDR3: TGCGCCAGCAGTCAATTCCCCCGCCCGGCGGACAATGAGCAGTTTTTC. Protein product: CASSQFPRPADNEQFF.

Comments on this clonotype: A much larger clone lies one base from this, so it may be a read error. V and J are TRBV5-1 and TRBJ1-5; D is perhaps TRBD1 (6 bases). The germline V gene has CDR1 SGHRS and CDR2 YFSETQ. There are 15 residues in the CDR3. The CDR3 DNA reads TGCGCCAACAGCCCAGGGGCGAATAGCAATCAGCCCCAGCATTTT. Translation: CANSPGANSNQPQHF.

This clonotype was counted many times. The rearrangement uses TRBV29-1 and TRBJ1-2; D not resolved. CDR1 SQVTM and CDR2 ANQGSEA come from the germline V gene. Trimming took off 1 base at V and 6 bases at J, with 6 bases between the two ends. The CDR3 runs 11 residues. The CDR3 DNA follows: TGCAGCGTTGAAGGGAGCGATGGCTACACCTTC. Amino acid sequence: CSVEGSDGYTF.

The table lists this clonotype with a count of one. In this CDR3 the conserved last residue, phenylalanine or tryptophan, is missing, so a read error is likely. The chain combines TRBV11-2 with TRBJ2-4; the match to TRBD2 covers 8 bases. The germline V gene encodes CDR1 SGHAT and CDR2 FQNNGV. The CDR3 length is 18 residues. With 4 bases clipped from V and 0 bases from J, the junction kept 11 bases outside the gene matches. The CDR3 protein is CASSSPGLAGLAKNIQYL. For the CDR3, the DNA is TGTGCCAGCAGCTCACCTGGACTAGCAGGTCTAGCCAAAAACATTCAGTACCTC.

Concerning this clonotype: Germline and junction disagree at one end, which may indicate a read error. The V gene is TRBV11-2, the J gene TRBJ2-1; D is unclear. This CDR3 has 12 amino acids. CDR1 SGHAT and CDR2 FQNNGV come from the germline V gene. The CDR3 bases are TGTGCCAGCAGCTTTAACTACATTGAGCATTTCTTC. As protein: CASSFNYIEHFF.

To note about this clonotype: The CDR3 carries no conserved terminal phenylalanine or tryptophan, so it likely arises from a read error. V gene TRBV11-2 combines with J gene TRBJ2-2; D is uncertain. V lost 5 bases and J 10 bases, leaving 17 bases between the germline ends. Germline assignment: CDR1 SGHAT and CDR2 FQNNGV. This CDR3 has 14 residues. The CDR3 bases are TGTGCCAGCAGCACAGACTCGGACGCCGTGGAGCTGTTTTCT. It yields the protein CASSTDSDAVELFS.

Ten or more counts support this clonotype. The chain carries TRBV4-3 and TRBJ2-7; TRBD2 is a possible D gene (5 bases). V was cut by 4 bases and J by 3 bases, with 19 bases left in between. CDR3 size: 16 residues. CDR1 is LGHNA and CDR2 is YSLEER in the germline V gene. As DNA, the CDR3 is TGCGCCAGCAGCCTCCACCTTGGGAGTTCGGACTACGAGCAGTACTTC. Its translation is CASSLHLGSSDYEQYF.

With regard to this clonotype: A much larger clonotype is one base distant, so this may be a read error. V usage is TRBV28 and J usage is TRBJ2-4; D unresolved. The length of the CDR3 is 14 residues. Germline V gene lookup returns CDR1 MDHEN and CDR2 SYDVKM. In nucleotides, the CDR3 is TGTACCAGCAGTCCCCGTGAGGTCGTCGGCATTCAGTACTTC. Protein sequence: CTSSPREVVGIQYF.

Regarding this clonotype: Because the CDR3 is missing its conserved closing phenylalanine or tryptophan, this is likely a read error. The DNA is omitted, as the CDR3 cannot be located on it reliably, and the CDR3 follows TCRdb's listing. The chain uses TRBV4-1 and TRBJ2-7. The CDR3 is 15 amino acids in total, end residues counted. The V gene's germline CDR1 is MGHRA and CDR2 YSYEKL. This CDR3 reads CASSPREELFYEQYL.

For this clonotype: The junction departs from the called germline gene at one end, perhaps through a read error. This chain links TRBV6-1 with TRBJ1-2; D is uncertain. CDR3 length equals 13 residues. Germline V gene data show CDR1 as MNHNS and CDR2 as SASEGT. CDR3: CASSEVPNYGYSF. CDR3 nucleotide sequence: TGCGCCAGCAGTGAAGTTCCAAACTATGGTTACAGCTTC.

In the case of this clonotype: A junction boundary mismatches the germline segment, possibly from a read error. V is TRBV29-1 and J is TRBJ2-1; TRBD2 agrees at 11 bases. Germline V gene lookup returns CDR1 SQVTM and CDR2 ANQGSEA. CDR3 length equals 13 residues. The DNA for the CDR3 is TGCAGCGAGACTAGCGGGAAGCTTTATGAGCAGTTATTC. Its translation: CSETSGKLYEQLF.

About this clonotype itself: Germline is not matched at one junction end, which may reflect a read error. The chain couples TRBV6-1 to TRBJ2-1; D is unresolved. The germline gives CDR1 MNHNS, CDR2 SASEGT. This CDR3 region has 14 residues. The CDR3 loop is CASSGVLPRNEQLF. CDR3 DNA: TGTGCCAGTAGTGGAGTCCTACCACGGAATGAGCAGTTGTTC.

This clonotype was recorded once. One end of the junction is discordant with germline, which a read error may explain. The chain joins TRBV4-1 to TRBJ2-4; 7 bases fit TRBD2. The CDR3 is 16 amino acids. Germline CDR1 reads MGHRA; CDR2 reads YSYEKL. The CDR3 DNA reads TGCGCCAGCAGCCAGGTACTAGCGCCGGGGGGAAACATTCAGTATTTC. This encodes CASSQVLAPGGNIQYF.

Turning to this clonotype: At one end the junction does not follow the germline gene, possibly because of a read error. The V and J genes are TRBV4-3 and TRBJ1-4; D perhaps matches TRBD1 (6 bases). CDR1 is LGHNA, CDR2 YSLEER, per germline. The CDR3 loop spans 17 amino acids. CDR3: CAISQDLAGGGFKKLFF. DNA of the CDR3: TGCGCCATCAGCCAAGACCTCGCGGGGGGCGGGTTCAAAAAACTGTTTTTT.

Comment on this clonotype: Since the CDR3 does not end with the conserved phenylalanine or tryptophan, this likely comes from a read error. The J gene is TRBJ2-6, the V gene TRBV11-2; D might be TRBD2 (5 bases). This CDR3 is built from 16 residues. Germline V CDR1 and CDR2: SGHAT, FQNNGV. CDR3 protein: CACSLSSGIGANVLTV. DNA for the CDR3: TGCGCCTGCAGCTTATCGTCGGGGATTGGGGCCAACGTCCTGACTGTC.

About this clonotype: Given the absence of the conserved phenylalanine or tryptophan at the CDR3 end, a read error is likely. Because the CDR3's place on the DNA is in doubt, the DNA is left out and the CDR3 is given as listed by TCRdb. The chain recombines TRBV4-2 with TRBJ2-5; the DNA was not used to check the table's D call, TRBD1. From germline, CDR1 is LGHNA and CDR2 YNFKEQ. Counting both end residues, the CDR3 totals 15 amino acids. CDR3 region: CASSQVRGAGETQYL.

The genes are TRBV29-1 and TRBJ1-1; unclear D gene. Trimming shortened V by 6 bases and J by 7 bases, and 21 bases separated the two germline ends. Germline V CDR1 and CDR2: SQVTM, ANQGSEA. The CDR3 is 14 residues long. CDR3 protein: CSVHQAQEGIEAFF. In nucleotides, the CDR3 is TGCAGCGTCCACCAAGCTCAGGAAGGTATTGAAGCTTTCTTT.

The chain uses TRBV4-3 and TRBJ1-2, with 8 bases aligning to TRBD1. With 9 bases clipped from V and 4 bases from J, the junction kept 19 bases outside the gene matches. CDR3 size: 17 residues. Germline V gene lookup returns CDR1 LGHNA and CDR2 YSLEER. In DNA, the CDR3 is TGCGCCAGAATCCAGGATTATCGACAGGGGCGCATCTATGGCTACACCTTC. This gives the protein CARIQDYRQGRIYGYTF.

V gene TRBV4-3 combines with J gene TRBJ2-1, with TRBD2 identical over 10 bases. Germline-derived CDR1 and CDR2 are LGHNA and YSLEER. With 6 bases clipped from V and 3 bases from J, the junction kept 11 bases outside the gene matches. This CDR3 contains 17 residues. CDR3 amino acids: CASRQDLAGAFYNEQFF. In nucleotides, the CDR3 is TGCGCCAGCAGGCAGGACCTAGCGGGAGCTTTCTACAATGAGCAGTTCTTC.

Points on this clonotype: One junction end does not reproduce the germline sequence, and a read error may be involved. This CDR3 reads CTSRYDRGLPEAFF. The CDR3 bases are TGTACCAGCAGATATGACAGGGGGCTTCCTGAAGCTTTCTTC. The V gene is TRBV6-6, the J gene TRBJ1-1, with 10 bases matching TRBD1. Looked up from germline, CDR1 is MNHNY and CDR2 is SVGAGI (reference sequence). CDR3 length: 14 amino acids.

Notes on this clonotype: The conserved closing phenylalanine or tryptophan is absent in this CDR3, likely reflecting a read error. The DNA is omitted, as the CDR3 cannot be located on it reliably, and the CDR3 follows TCRdb's listing. The chain links TRBV29-1 to TRBJ2-3; the D segment call TRBD2 is taken from the table without a DNA check. From germline, CDR1 is SQVTM and CDR2 ANQGSEA. The CDR3 totals 12 residues, both ends included. The CDR3 here is CSVGAKEATQCS.

Comment on this clonotype: A read error may be the cause here, since a much bigger clone is one base away. The chain has TRBV28 and TRBJ2-7, with D possibly being TRBD1 (5 bases). The CDR3 length is 15 residues. The germline CDR1 and CDR2 sequences are MDHEN and SYDVKM. CDR3 residues: CANSSTYRNLYEQYF. CDR3 coding DNA: TGTGCCAACAGTTCCACTTACAGGAACCTCTACGAGCAGTACTTC.

This clonotype rates as medium-sized. V usage is TRBV12-3 or TRBV12-4 and J usage is TRBJ2-2; D is unresolved. This CDR3 is built from 11 residues. Trimming removed 4 bases from V and 9 bases from J, with 6 bases in between. For the CDR3, the DNA is TGTGCCAGCAGTTCCCGGAGGGAGCTGTTTTTT. This codes for CASSSRRELFF.

This clonotype has more than one count but fewer than ten. A read error is possible here, since a much larger clone lies one base away. This sequence joins TRBV5-1 and TRBJ1-1; D perhaps matches TRBD1 (5 bases). Germline V gene lookup returns CDR1 SGHRS and CDR2 YFSETQ. The length of the CDR3 is 16 residues. V lost 5 bases and J 2 bases, leaving 19 bases between the germline ends. The CDR3 sequence is CASSPSWGTINTEAFF. CDR3 DNA sequence: TGCGCCAGCAGTCCTTCTTGGGGCACGATTAACACTGAAGCTTTCTTT.

On this clonotype itself: The junction does not match germline at one end; this may be a read error. This rearrangement joins TRBV6-1 to TRBJ2-3; D possibly corresponds to TRBD2 (5 bases). Germline assignment: CDR1 MNHNS and CDR2 SASEGT. The CDR3 is 14 amino acids. The CDR3 region has the DNA TGTGCCAGCGTACTAGAGGGTGAACCATATACGCAATATTTT. It specifies CASVLEGEPYTQYF.

Concerning this clonotype: A junction end diverges from the germline sequence, so it may reflect a read error. The CDR3 DNA reads TGTGCCAGCGGTGAAGGAGGAATAGTTAGCAATCAGCTCCAGCATTTT. Translating it yields CASGEGGIVSNQLQHF. The V call is TRBV6-1, the J call TRBJ1-5; D uncertain. This CDR3 has 16 amino acids. Germline loops: CDR1 MNHNS, CDR2 SASEGT.